These 25 T cell receptor beta chains were all obtained from the same sample, sequenced in a study of OX40 agonist ivuxolimab in advanced cancers. Only in-frame clones appear in the TCRdb table, and some are missing; sequencing was by immunoSEQ multiplex PCR. The sample has tens of thousands of clones, roughly four fifths seen once. The sequences come from CD4+ or CD8+ T cells sorted from blood, collected in a trial of the OX40 agonist ivuxolimab. The receptors were sampled from an adult with an advanced solid tumor such as melanoma, head and neck, liver or kidney cancer.

Only a few counts were recorded for this clone. The DNA for the CDR3 is TGCGCCAGCAGCCAAGGGGGGGCGAATCAGCCCCAGCATTTT. Its protein product is CASSQGGANQPQHF. The chain has TRBV4-1 and TRBJ1-5, with D tentatively TRBD1 (6 bases). The V end lost 1 base, the J end lost 4 bases, and 8 bases lay between the germline ends. The CDR3 covers 14 residues. From germline, CDR1 is MGHRA and CDR2 YSYEKL.

The rearrangement uses TRBV4-1 and TRBJ2-7; TRBD1 is a possible D gene (5 bases). This CDR3 contains 15 residues. V dropped 0 bases and J dropped 7 bases, with 16 bases sitting between them. CDR1 and CDR2 (germline): MGHRA, YSYEKL. The CDR3 coding sequence is TGCGCCAGCAGCCAAGACCCAGTAGAAGGGGTAGAGCAGTACGTC. This translates into CASSQDPVEGVEQYV.

This clone has a handful of counts. V gene TRBV10-1 combines with J gene TRBJ2-1, with 11 bases matching TRBD2. The junction had 7 bases not matched to a gene; V was cut back by 7 bases and J by 2 bases. The V gene's germline CDR1 is WNHNN and CDR2 SYGVQD (reference sequence). The CDR3 contains 16 residues. The CDR3 DNA sequence: TGCGCCAGCAAGGCCCTGACTAGCGGGACCTACAATGAGCAGTTCTTC. Protein: CASKALTSGTYNEQFF.

This clone is deemed medium-sized. The gene calls are TRBV5-1 and TRBJ1-2; 8 bases fit TRBD1. CDR1 is SGHRS and CDR2 is YFSETQ in the germline V gene. The CDR3 covers 14 residues. Trimming removed 5 bases from V and 4 bases from J; junction bases left unmatched: 7. CDR3 sequence: CASSYGQGPYGYTF. CDR3 coding DNA: TGCGCCAGCAGTTACGGACAGGGCCCCTATGGCTACACCTTC. The full variable domain, in which reference TRBV5-1 and TRBJ1-2 provide the parts outside the CDR3, is KAGVTQTPRYLIKTRGQQVTLSCSPISGHRSVSWYQQTPGQGLQFLFEYFSETQRNKGNFPGRFSGRQFSNSRSEMNVSTLELGDSALYLCASSYGQGPYGYTFGSGTRLTVV.

The V and J genes are TRBV9 and TRBJ2-5; 16 bases line up with TRBD2. There are 17 residues in the CDR3. Germline CDR1 SGDLS, CDR2 YYNGEE. Trimming took 0 bases from V and 5 from J; bases not matched to a gene: 4. CDR3 in DNA: TGTGCCAGCAGCGTAGCGGGACTAGCGGGGGGGCCGGAGACCCAGTACTTC. Translated: CASSVAGLAGGPETQYF. The full variable domain, its missing parts supplied by reference TRBV9 and TRBJ2-5, is DSGVTQTPKHLITATGQRVTLRCSPRSGDLSVYWYQQSLDQGLQFLIQYYNGEERAKGNILERFSAQQFPDLHSELNLSSLELGDSALYFCASSVAGLAGGPETQYFGPGTRLLVL.

The rearrangement uses TRBV7-9 and TRBJ1-5; D might be TRBD1 (5 bases). The CDR3 totals 14 residues. Germline-derived CDR1 and CDR2 are SEHNR and FQNEAQ (reference sequence). The ends were cut back, 5 bases at V and 6 bases at J, with 14 bases in the middle. CDR3 loop: CASSRMGPGQPQHF. In DNA, the CDR3 is TGTGCCAGCAGCCGGATGGGGCCCGGTCAGCCCCAGCATTTT.

In its sample, this clone was seen a few times. The J gene is TRBJ1-2, the V gene TRBV6-1; 8 bases fit TRBD1. The CDR3 contains 15 residues. Germline loops: CDR1 MNHNS, CDR2 SASEGT. Trimming at V came to 6 bases and at J to 8 bases, leaving 14 bases not matched to a gene. The chain's CDR3 is CASRAGQALMRGYTF. In nucleotides, the CDR3 is TGTGCCAGCAGGGCGGGACAGGCCCTTATGAGGGGCTACACCTTC.

J is TRBJ2-7 and V is TRBV5-3; no reliable D call. TRBV5-3 is labeled an ORF, and its function is uncertain. The V gene lost 8 bases and the J gene lost 6 bases, with 15 bases spanning the gap. CDR3 length: 12 residues. Here the CDR3 DNA reads TGTGCCAGCAGTTGGGTAGGGTCCGAGCAGTACTTC. This translates into CASSWVGSEQYF.

The chain has TRBV2 and TRBJ1-2; D remains unclear. The V end was cut by 8 bases, the J end by 3 bases, with 7 bases between. Germline CDR1 reads SNHLY; CDR2 reads FYNNEI. The CDR3 length is 11 residues. CDR3 residues: CASARDYGYTF. CDR3 coding DNA: TGTGCCAGCGCCCGGGACTATGGCTACACCTTC.

The V and J genes are TRBV16 and TRBJ2-1; weak D call: TRBD2 (5 bases). The V gene lost 0 bases and the J gene lost 7 bases, with 10 bases spanning the gap. The CDR3 has 14 residues. Germline loops: CDR1 KGHSY, CDR2 FQNENV. CDR3 residues: CASSQSEGLNEQFF. In DNA, the CDR3 is TGTGCCAGCAGCCAATCGGAAGGACTTAATGAGCAGTTCTTC.

This chain connects TRBV5-5 to TRBJ2-3; TRBD2 aligns across 8 bases. The CDR3 has 16 residues. The ends lost 4 bases at V and 2 bases at J; junction bases unmatched: 9. The V gene's germline CDR1 is SGHKS and CDR2 YYEKEE (reference sequence). This CDR3 is CASSPGGGLSTDTQYF. CDR3 DNA: TGTGCCAGCAGCCCAGGCGGGGGGCTTTCCACAGATACGCAGTATTTT.

The V and J genes are TRBV10-3 and TRBJ2-1; 8 bases map to TRBD2. The V gene's germline CDR1 is ENHRY and CDR2 SYGVKD. The ends lost 3 bases at V and 7 bases at J; junction bases unmatched: 5. This CDR3 region has 14 residues. The CDR3 protein is CAISDRGGENEQFF. CDR3 DNA: TGTGCCATCAGTGACCGGGGGGGAGAGAATGAGCAGTTCTTC.

V and J are TRBV2 and TRBJ1-3, with D unresolved. The germline CDR1 and CDR2 sequences are SNHLY and FYNNEI. V gave up 4 bases and J gave up 0 bases, with 10 bases separating them. The CDR3 totals 15 residues. CDR3 protein: CASSASFSSGNTIYF. DNA of the CDR3: TGTGCCAGCAGTGCGTCTTTCAGCTCTGGAAACACCATATATTTT.

The chain is built from TRBV7-2 and TRBJ2-1; 7 nucleotides match TRBD1. V lost 5 bases and J lost 4; bases outside the gene matches: 5. Germline loops: CDR1 SGHTA, CDR2 FQGNSA. The CDR3 extends over 14 amino acids. CDR3 DNA: TGTGCCAGCAGCCTGACGGGACAGTACAATGAGCAGTTCTTC. It specifies CASSLTGQYNEQFF.

This chain connects TRBV5-4 to TRBJ1-5; no clear D gene. CDR1 and CDR2 (germline): SGHNT, YYREEE (reference sequence). V lost 4 bases to trimming and J lost 7 bases, with 12 bases between them. This CDR3 contains 13 residues. This chain's CDR3 is CASSQDMLQPQHF. The CDR3 DNA reads as TGTGCCAGCAGCCAAGATATGTTGCAGCCCCAGCATTTT.

This clone was counted between two and nine times. The chain uses TRBV7-8 and TRBJ2-3; tentatively, D is TRBD2 (7 bases). The length of the CDR3 is 15 residues. The ends were cut back, 5 bases at V and 2 bases at J, with 14 bases in the middle. Per the germline V gene, CDR1 is SGHVS and CDR2 is FQNEAQ. The CDR3 is CASSLGGGTTDTQYF. The CDR3 bases are TGTGCCAGCAGCCTAGGGGGGGGAACCACAGATACGCAGTATTTT.

The chain uses TRBV12-1 and TRBJ2-7. TRBV12-1 is reported as a pseudogene. There are 11 residues in the CDR3. CDR3 residues: CASGYPYEQYV. CDR3 sequence (DNA): TGTGCCAGCGGGTACCCCTACGAGCAGTACGTC.

The chain joins TRBV7-9 to TRBJ2-5; tentative D call: TRBD1 (6 bases). The CDR3 is made up of 13 amino acids. Trimming stripped 5 bases from V and 6 bases from J, with 13 bases between. Germline V gene data show CDR1 as SEHNR and CDR2 as FQNEAQ (reference sequence). This chain's CDR3 is CASSLSGVKTQYF. The CDR3 coding sequence is TGTGCCAGCAGCCTCTCAGGGGTCAAGACCCAGTACTTC.

The gene calls are TRBV7-6 and TRBJ2-1, with D perhaps matching TRBD2 (9 bases). Trimming shortened V by 6 bases and J by 8 bases, and 20 bases separated the two germline ends. CDR3 length: 15 residues. In germline, CDR1 is SGHVS, CDR2 FNYEAQ. The chain's CDR3 is CASRPGGGGAHEQFF. The CDR3 nucleotides read TGTGCCAGCAGGCCAGGGGGCGGGGGGGCCCATGAGCAGTTCTTC.

The chain is built from TRBV13 and TRBJ2-3; D remains unclear. Trimming stripped 2 bases from V and 2 bases from J, with 5 bases between. Germline values: CDR1 PRHDT, CDR2 FYEKMQ (reference sequence). CDR3 length: 13 residues. The CDR3 protein is CASSLKNTDTQYF. The CDR3 nucleotides are TGTGCCAGCAGCTTAAAAAACACAGATACGCAGTATTTT.

The chain carries TRBV18 and TRBJ2-4; unclear D gene. The CDR3 contains 15 residues. The germline V gene encodes CDR1 KGHSH and CDR2 LQKENI. With 4 bases removed from V and 0 bases from J, the gap between germline ends came to 10 bases. In DNA form, the CDR3 reads TGTGCCAGCTCACAGACTTACGAAGCCAAAAACATTCAGTACTTC. Its protein is CASSQTYEAKNIQYF.

DNA of the CDR3: TGTGCCAGCACTTGGGGGACACAAGAGACCCAGTACTTC. It is translated as CASTWGTQETQYF. This rearrangement joins TRBV28 to TRBJ2-5, with a possible D match to TRBD1 (6 bases). This CDR3 is built from 13 residues. Trimming took off 7 bases at V and 2 bases at J, with 11 bases between the two ends. Germline V gene sequence: CDR1 MDHEN, CDR2 SYDVKM.

This clone was counted once. The gene calls are TRBV7-6 and TRBJ2-7; D possibly corresponds to TRBD1 (6 bases). Trimming removed 8 bases at V and 0 bases at J, with 14 bases between. CDR3 size: 14 residues. Germline assignment: CDR1 SGHVS and CDR2 FNYEAQ. The CDR3 sequence is CASQGFGSSYEQYF. Written as DNA, the CDR3 is TGTGCCAGCCAGGGGTTTGGAAGCTCCTACGAGCAGTACTTC.

The rearrangement links TRBV5-1 to TRBJ2-5; no reliable D call. V dropped 5 bases and J dropped 2 bases, with 7 bases sitting between them. The germline V gene has CDR1 SGHRS and CDR2 YFSETQ. The CDR3 consists of 12 residues. CDR3 loop: CASSEQQETQYF. The CDR3 DNA reads TGCGCCAGCAGTGAACAGCAAGAGACCCAGTACTTC.

This rearrangement joins TRBV10-3 to TRBJ2-2; 14 bases are shared with TRBD2. CDR1 is ENHRY, CDR2 SYGVKD, per germline. CDR3 length: 17 amino acids. With V trimmed by 11 bases and J by 4 bases, 12 bases remained unmatched. CDR3 amino acids: CASTTGTSGSGTGELFF. The CDR3 nucleotides are TGTGCCTCGACCACCGGGACTAGCGGGAGCGGCACCGGGGAGCTGTTTTTT.